These T cell receptor beta chains were read from a single sample in a study of T cell changes during pregnancy in multiple sclerosis. Libraries were prepared by immunoSEQ multiplex PCR; TCRdb keeps only in-frame clonotypes and omits some of them. The table records around 59,000 clones, 91% of them present only once. Sequenced material: CD4+ T cells from peripheral blood mononuclear cells, taken in the first trimester of pregnancy. Receptors were obtained from a female donor with multiple sclerosis, enrolled in a pregnancy study. Each CDR3 is given with its conserved first and last residue. A D gene is named only where the DNA matches it firmly. Size is stated for part of the rows, as once, few or many counts, or as a class when the clone is expanded.

-	TRBD1	TRBJ2-7	TRBV10-2	TGCGCCAGCAGTGGGACAGGGAGCCCTTTTCTTTACGAGCAGTACTTC	CASSGTGSPFLYEQYF
once	-	TRBJ1-6	TRBV4-2	TGTGCCAGCAGCCAAAGTCCAGGGAACCCAAATTCACCCCTCCACTTT	CASSQSPGNPNSPLHF
-	-	TRBJ1-3	TRBV6-1	TGTGCCAGCAGTCCGCAGGGGTCAGGAAACACCATATATTTT	CASSPQGSGNTIYF
-	-	TRBJ1-4	TRBV19	TGTGCCAGTAGTCAGATTCGGAGCGAAAAACTGTTTTTT	CASSQIRSEKLFF
-	TRBD2	TRBJ2-1	TRBV18	TGTGCCAGCTCAGCGACTAGCGGGTACAATGAGCAGTTCTTC	CASSATSGYNEQFF
-	TRBD2	TRBJ2-7	TRBV7-2	TGTGCCAGCAGCGCTGCGGGAGATCTCTACGAGCAGTACTTC	CASSAAGDLYEQYF
-	-	TRBJ1-3	TRBV7-8	TGTGCCAGCACAAACCGACTGACCGATTACTCTGGAAACACCATATATTTT	CASTNRLTDYSGNTIYF
-	-	TRBJ2-4	TRBV10-3	TGTGCCATCAGCCCGCAGGGGAACATTCAGTACTTC	CAISPQGNIQYF
-	-	TRBJ1-5	TRBV15	TGTGCCACCCAAGCTATCAATCAGCCCCAGCATTTT	CATQAINQPQHF
-	-	TRBJ2-2	TRBV7-8	TGTGCCAGCACTGTGATCGGACAGCCGAACACCGGGGAGCTGTTTTTT	CASTVIGQPNTGELFF
-	TRBD2	TRBJ2-3	TRBV6-1	TGTGCCAGCAGAAGCGGGGGCTTTCTCGATACGCAGTATTTT	CASRSGGFLDTQYF
-	-	TRBJ1-2	TRBV27	TGTGCCAGCAGTTTCTGGGCGGTGGGGGGACTCACCTTC	CASSFWAVGGLTF
-	-	TRBJ1-6	TRBV10-3	TGTGCCATCAGTGAGTCGACAGACGCAAACGGGTCACCCCTCCACTTT	CAISESTDANGSPLHF
-	-	TRBJ1-1	TRBV14	TGTGCCAGCAGCCAAGTGAGGTCGAACACTGAAGCTTTCTTT	CASSQVRSNTEAFF
-	-	TRBJ1-1	TRBV9	TGTGCCAGCAGCCCTCACGGGTTGAACACTGAAGCTTTCTTT	CASSPHGLNTEAFF
-	TRBD1	TRBJ1-6	TRBV6-5	TGTGCCAGTCGAGGGGGCCAGGGGAATTCACCCCTCCACTTT	CASRGGQGNSPLHF
-	TRBD2	TRBJ2-7	TRBV5-1	TGCGCCAGCAGCGCGGGACTAGCGGGGGGGCCCCACGAGCAGTACTTC	CASSAGLAGGPHEQYF
-	TRBD2	TRBJ2-1	TRBV7-9	TGTGCCAGCAGCTTACGTAGCGGGGGGAGGAATGAGCAGTTCTTC	CASSLRSGGRNEQFF
-	-	TRBJ2-2	TRBV7-6	TGTGCCAGCAGCTTAGCGATGGGTAGCGGCACCGGGGAGCTGTTTTTT	CASSLAMGSGTGELFF
-	TRBD1	TRBJ1-3	TRBV5-6	TGTGCCAGCAGCCGGACAGGCGGAAACACCATATATTTT	CASSRTGGNTIYF
-	-	TRBJ1-2	TRBV7-3	TGTGCCAGCAGCTTAGGGGGGTTGAGTGGCTACACCTTC	CASSLGGLSGYTF
-	-	TRBJ2-2	TRBV21-1	TGTGCCAGCAGGGAGACAGGGACCGGGGAGCTGTTTTTT	CASRETGTGELFF
-	TRBD2	TRBJ2-1	TRBV7-8	TGTGCCAGCAGCCTCGCTCGACTAGCGGGGGTGAATGAGCAGTTCTTC	CASSLARLAGVNEQFF
-	TRBD2	TRBJ2-7	TRBV5-6	TGTGCCAGCAGCTACGATAGCGGGGAGAGCTACGAGCAGTACTTC	CASSYDSGESYEQYF
-	-	TRBJ2-1	TRBV6-5	TGTGCCAGCAGTTACTACAGGGCCTACAATGAGCAGTTCTTC	CASSYYRAYNEQFF
few	TRBD1	TRBJ1-1	TRBV30	TGTGCCTGGAGCAGCGGGACAGGGGGACGTTCATCTTTCTTT	CAWSSGTGGRSSFF
-	TRBD1	TRBJ2-7	TRBV7-6	TGTGCCAGCAGCGTGGACAGGGCGAGCTCCTACGAGCAGTACTTC	CASSVDRASSYEQYF
-	TRBD1	TRBJ1-2	TRBV19	TGTGCCAGTAGTAGACAGACAGGGGTTAACTATGGCTACACCTTC	CASSRQTGVNYGYTF
-	TRBD2	TRBJ2-1	TRBV10-3	TGTGCCATCAGTGTTCTTGCGGGGGGGAATGAGCAGTTCTTC	CAISVLAGGNEQFF